These 8 T cell receptor beta chains were all obtained from the same sample, sequenced in a study of vaccination effects on CD4 cells after COVID-19. Expansion of antigen-specific CD4+ T cells with viral peptide pools was carried out by the ViraFEST assay before sequencing. Isolating CD4+ T cells followed more than eight days of culture. Two-dose BNT162b2 or mRNA-1273 vaccination was given to participants. Some clones are missing from TCRdb's copy, which holds only in-frame ones; the method was immunoSEQ multiplex PCR. The repertoire holds tens of thousands of clones, with over 55% as singletons. Their recognized antigens are unknown. Material: CD4+ T cells from PBMCs cultured with HCoV-NL63 spike peptides, obtained after COVID-19 vaccination. All receptors derive from a human donor who received a COVID-19 vaccine.

The chain employs TRBV2 and TRBJ1-1, with D uncertain. The CDR3 loop spans 14 amino acids. CDR1 and CDR2 (germline): SNHLY, FYNNEI. V was cut by 7 bases and J by 11 bases, with 23 bases left in between. As DNA, the CDR3 is TGTGCCAGCACCGAACGGGAACCGTACACTGCGGCTTTCTTT. Encoded protein: CASTEREPYTAAFF.

The chain recombines TRBV2 with TRBJ1-5, with D possibly being TRBD1 (5 bases). Looked up from germline, CDR1 is SNHLY and CDR2 is FYNNEI. Trimming left V 4 bases short and J 4 bases short, with 11 bases between. This CDR3 region has 14 residues. The CDR3 reads CASSARVGNQPQHF. In nucleotides, the CDR3 is TGTGCCAGCAGTGCCAGGGTGGGTAATCAGCCCCAGCATTTT.

The DNA for the CDR3 is TGTGCCAGCAGTGAAGTCAGACCCGGGACATATCTCAAAGATACGCAGTATTTT. Protein product: CASSEVRPGTYLKDTQYF. The chain combines TRBV6-1 with TRBJ2-3; a weak D match, TRBD1 (6 bases). This CDR3 spans 18 amino acids. With 1 base removed from V and 5 bases from J, the gap between germline ends came to 22 bases. CDR1 is MNHNS, CDR2 SASEGT, per germline.

CDR3 sequence: CAISAGTGSNTEAFF. CDR3 in DNA: TGTGCCATCAGTGCCGGGACAGGGTCGAACACTGAAGCTTTCTTT. The chain employs TRBV10-3 and TRBJ1-1, with 9 bases fitting TRBD1. Germline V gene data show CDR1 as ENHRY and CDR2 as SYGVKD. Trimming at V came to 4 bases and at J to 1 base, leaving 4 bases not matched to a gene. The CDR3 length is 15 residues.

The V call is TRBV12-3 or TRBV12-4, the J call TRBJ2-7, with 7 bases lining up with TRBD1. Losses at the gene ends were 3 bases for V and 5 bases for J; bases not matched to a gene: 4. This CDR3 contains 13 residues. This CDR3 is CASSLTGHNEQYF. CDR3 in DNA: TGTGCCAGCAGTTTGACAGGGCACAACGAGCAGTACTTC.

The genes are TRBV24-1 and TRBJ2-1, with TRBD2 as a possible D gene (7 bases). Trimming cost V 7 bases and J 13 bases, with 16 bases left between them. CDR1 and CDR2 from the germline V gene are KGHDR and SFDVKD. The CDR3 covers 12 residues. The CDR3 DNA sequence: TGTGCCACCAGCCACTCGCGGGGGCCACAGTTCTTC. It codes for CATSHSRGPQFF.

This clone turned up a few times. The chain recombines TRBV6-5 with TRBJ1-5; 9 nucleotides line up with TRBD1. With 6 bases clipped from V and 6 bases from J, the junction kept 3 bases outside the gene matches. This CDR3 region has 13 residues. Germline CDR1 and CDR2: MNHEY and SVGAGI. CDR3 sequence (DNA): TGTGCCAGCAGGGGACAGGGTGCTCAGCCCCAGCATTTT. Encoded protein: CASRGQGAQPQHF.

The CDR3 DNA sequence: TGTGCCAGCAGCCAAGATCGGTGGACCGAGCAGTACTTC. This sequence encodes CASSQDRWTEQYF. The chain combines TRBV3-1 (or the pseudogene TRBV3-2) with TRBJ2-7, with unresolved D. The CDR3 is 13 amino acids. V lost 0 bases, J lost 6 bases, and 9 bases lay in between. Per the germline V gene, CDR1 is LGHDT and CDR2 is YNNKEL (reference sequence).